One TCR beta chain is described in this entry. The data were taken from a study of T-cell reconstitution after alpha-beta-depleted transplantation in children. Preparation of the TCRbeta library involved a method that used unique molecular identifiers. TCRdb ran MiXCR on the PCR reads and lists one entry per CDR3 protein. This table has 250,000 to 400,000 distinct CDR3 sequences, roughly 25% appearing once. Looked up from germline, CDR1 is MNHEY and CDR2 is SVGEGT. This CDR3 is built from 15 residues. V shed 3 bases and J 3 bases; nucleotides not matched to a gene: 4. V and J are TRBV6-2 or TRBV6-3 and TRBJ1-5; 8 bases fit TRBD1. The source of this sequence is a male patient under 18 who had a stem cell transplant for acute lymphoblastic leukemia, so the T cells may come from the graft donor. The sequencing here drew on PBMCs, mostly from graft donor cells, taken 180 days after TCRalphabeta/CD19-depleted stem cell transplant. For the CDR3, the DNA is TGTGCCAGCAGTTATGAGACAGGGGCCAATCAGCCCCAGCATTTT. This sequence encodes CASSYETGANQPQHF.